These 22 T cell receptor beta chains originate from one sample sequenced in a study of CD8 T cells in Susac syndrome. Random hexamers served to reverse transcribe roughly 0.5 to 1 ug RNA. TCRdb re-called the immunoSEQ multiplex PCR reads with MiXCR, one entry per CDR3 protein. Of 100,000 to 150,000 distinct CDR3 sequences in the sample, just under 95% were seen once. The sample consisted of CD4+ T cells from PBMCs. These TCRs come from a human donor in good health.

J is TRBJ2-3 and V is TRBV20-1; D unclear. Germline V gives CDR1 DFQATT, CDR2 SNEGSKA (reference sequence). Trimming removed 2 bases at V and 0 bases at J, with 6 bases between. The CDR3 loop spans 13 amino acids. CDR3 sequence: CSARSVSTDTQYF. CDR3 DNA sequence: TGCAGTGCTAGATCGGTTAGCACAGATACGCAGTATTTT.

CDR3 sequence reads: CAWTWDKGLAFF. Written as DNA, the CDR3 is TGTGCCTGGACCTGGGACAAAGGGCTTGCTTTCTTT. The V and J genes are TRBV30 and TRBJ1-1, with a weak D call TRBD1 (6 bases). This CDR3 comprises 12 residues. The V and J ends lost 4 bases and 11 bases respectively, with 17 bases between them. Germline-derived CDR1 and CDR2 are GTSNPN and SVGIG (reference sequence).

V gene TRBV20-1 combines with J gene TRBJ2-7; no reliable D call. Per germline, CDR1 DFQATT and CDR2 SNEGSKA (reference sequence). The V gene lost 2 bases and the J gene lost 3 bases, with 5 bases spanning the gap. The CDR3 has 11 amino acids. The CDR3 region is CSARKDYEQYF. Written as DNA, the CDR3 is TGCAGTGCTAGAAAGGACTACGAGCAGTACTTC.

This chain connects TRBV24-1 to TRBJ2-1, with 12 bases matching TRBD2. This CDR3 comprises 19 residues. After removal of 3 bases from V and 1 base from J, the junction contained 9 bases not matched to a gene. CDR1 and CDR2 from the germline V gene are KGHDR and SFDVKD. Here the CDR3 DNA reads TGTGCCACCAGTGATCCTTCGACTAGCGGGAGTGGGTCCTACAATGAGCAGTTCTTC. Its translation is CATSDPSTSGSGSYNEQFF.

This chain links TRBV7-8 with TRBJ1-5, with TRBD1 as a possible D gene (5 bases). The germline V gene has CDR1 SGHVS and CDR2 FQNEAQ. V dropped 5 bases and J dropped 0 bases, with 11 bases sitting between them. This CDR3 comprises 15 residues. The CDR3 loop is CASSLRDFSNQPQHF. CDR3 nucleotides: TGTGCCAGCAGCCTCCGGGACTTTAGCAATCAGCCCCAGCATTTT.

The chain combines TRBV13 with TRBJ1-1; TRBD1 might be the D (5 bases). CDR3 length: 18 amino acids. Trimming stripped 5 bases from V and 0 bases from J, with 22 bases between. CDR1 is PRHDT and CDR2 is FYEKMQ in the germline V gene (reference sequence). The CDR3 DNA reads TGTGCCAGCAGCCCCGGGACGTCTAGAGGAGCCATGAACACTGAAGCTTTCTTT. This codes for CASSPGTSRGAMNTEAFF.

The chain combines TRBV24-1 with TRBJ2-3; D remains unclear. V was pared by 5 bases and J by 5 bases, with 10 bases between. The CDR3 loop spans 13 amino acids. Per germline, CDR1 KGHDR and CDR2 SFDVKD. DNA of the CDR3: TGTGCCACCAGTGCCGGGTTGGGAGATACGCAGTATTTT. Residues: CATSAGLGDTQYF.

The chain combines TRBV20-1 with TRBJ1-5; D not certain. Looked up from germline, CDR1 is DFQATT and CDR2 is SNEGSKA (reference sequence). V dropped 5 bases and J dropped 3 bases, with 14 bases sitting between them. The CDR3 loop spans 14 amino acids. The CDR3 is CSAPERRSNQPQHF. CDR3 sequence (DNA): TGCAGTGCTCCGGAGCGGAGATCCAATCAGCCCCAGCATTTT.

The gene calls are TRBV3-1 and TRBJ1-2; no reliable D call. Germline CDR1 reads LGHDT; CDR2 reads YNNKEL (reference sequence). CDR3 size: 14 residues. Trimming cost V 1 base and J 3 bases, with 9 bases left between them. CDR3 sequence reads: CASSQGVGYYGYTF. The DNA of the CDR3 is TGTGCCAGCAGCCAAGGGGTAGGATACTATGGCTACACCTTC.

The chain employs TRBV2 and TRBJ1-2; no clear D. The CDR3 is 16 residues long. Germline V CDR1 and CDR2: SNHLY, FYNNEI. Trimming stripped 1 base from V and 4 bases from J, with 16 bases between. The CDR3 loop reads CASSEEHPFSGYGYTF. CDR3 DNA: TGTGCCAGCAGTGAAGAACATCCTTTTTCCGGCTATGGCTACACCTTC.

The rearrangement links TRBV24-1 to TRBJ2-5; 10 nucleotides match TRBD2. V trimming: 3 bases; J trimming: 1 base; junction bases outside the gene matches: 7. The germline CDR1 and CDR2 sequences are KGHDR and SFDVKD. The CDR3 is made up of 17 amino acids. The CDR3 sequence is CATSDATGTSAQETQYF. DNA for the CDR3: TGTGCCACCAGTGATGCTACCGGGACTAGCGCCCAAGAGACCCAGTACTTC.

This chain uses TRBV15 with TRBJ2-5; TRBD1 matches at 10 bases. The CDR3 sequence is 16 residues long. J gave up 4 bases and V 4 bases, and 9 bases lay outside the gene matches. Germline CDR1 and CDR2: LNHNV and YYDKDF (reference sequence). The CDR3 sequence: CATSTQGTGVRETQYF. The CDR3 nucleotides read TGTGCCACCAGCACCCAGGGGACAGGGGTGAGAGAGACCCAGTACTTC.

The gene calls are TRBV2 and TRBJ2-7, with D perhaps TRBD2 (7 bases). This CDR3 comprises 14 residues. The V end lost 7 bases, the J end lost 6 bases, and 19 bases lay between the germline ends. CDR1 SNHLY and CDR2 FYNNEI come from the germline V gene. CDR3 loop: CASKLVRGAGEQYF. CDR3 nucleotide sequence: TGTGCCAGCAAACTAGTACGGGGGGCTGGCGAGCAGTACTTC.

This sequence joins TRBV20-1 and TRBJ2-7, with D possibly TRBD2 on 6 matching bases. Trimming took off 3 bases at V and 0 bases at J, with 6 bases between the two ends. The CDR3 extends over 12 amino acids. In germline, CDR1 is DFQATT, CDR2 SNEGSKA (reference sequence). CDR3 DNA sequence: TGCAGTGCTAGCGGGAGCTCCTACGAGCAGTACTTC. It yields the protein CSASGSSYEQYF.

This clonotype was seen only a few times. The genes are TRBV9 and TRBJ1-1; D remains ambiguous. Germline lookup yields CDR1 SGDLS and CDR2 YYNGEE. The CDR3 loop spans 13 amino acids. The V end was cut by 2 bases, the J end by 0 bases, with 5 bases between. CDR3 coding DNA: TGTGCCAGCAGCGTCCTGATGAACACTGAAGCTTTCTTT. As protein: CASSVLMNTEAFF.

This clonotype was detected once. CDR3 sequence (DNA): TGTGCCAGCAGCCGGGGGGACTCTAGCTTTAACACCGGGGAGCTGTTTTTT. Its protein is CASSRGDSSFNTGELFF. The chain recombines TRBV7-7 with TRBJ2-2, with 7 bases matching TRBD2. J lost 2 bases, V lost 5 bases, and 11 bases had no gene match. The length of the CDR3 is 17 residues. Germline CDR1 SSHAT, CDR2 FNYEAQ (reference sequence).

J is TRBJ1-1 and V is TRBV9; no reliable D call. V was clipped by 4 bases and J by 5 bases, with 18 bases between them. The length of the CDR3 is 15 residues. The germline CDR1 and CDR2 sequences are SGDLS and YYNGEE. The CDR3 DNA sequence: TGTGCCAGCAGCCCCGTCCTTCGAGGGATTACTGAAGCTTTCTTT. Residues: CASSPVLRGITEAFF.

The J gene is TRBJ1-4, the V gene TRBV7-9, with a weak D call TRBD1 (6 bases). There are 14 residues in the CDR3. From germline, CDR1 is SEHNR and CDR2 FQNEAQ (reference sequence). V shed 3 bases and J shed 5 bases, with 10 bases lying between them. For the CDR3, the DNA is TGTGCCAGCAGCTTGGATGGACAGAATGAAAAACTGTTTTTT. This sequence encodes CASSLDGQNEKLFF.

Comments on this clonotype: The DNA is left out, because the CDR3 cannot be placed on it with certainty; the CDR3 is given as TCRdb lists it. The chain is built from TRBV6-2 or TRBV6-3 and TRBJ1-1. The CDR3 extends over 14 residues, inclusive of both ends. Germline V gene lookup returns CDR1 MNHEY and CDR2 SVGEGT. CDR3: CASSSSEASTEAFF.

The CDR3 loop reads CATSWGDSYEQYF. The DNA for the CDR3 is TGCGCCACCTCTTGGGGGGACTCCTACGAGCAGTACTTC. This chain uses TRBV5-1 with TRBJ2-7, with a possible D match to TRBD2 (6 bases). This CDR3 contains 13 residues. The V and J ends lost 9 bases and 0 bases respectively, with 13 bases between them. Germline CDR1 and CDR2: SGHRS and YFSETQ.

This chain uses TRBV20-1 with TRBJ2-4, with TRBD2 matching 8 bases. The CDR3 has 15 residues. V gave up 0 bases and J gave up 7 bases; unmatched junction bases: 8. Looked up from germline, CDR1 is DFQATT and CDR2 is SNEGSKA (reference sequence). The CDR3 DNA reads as TGCAGTGCTAGAGATGAGAGCGGGAGTTCCAACATTCAGTACTTC. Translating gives CSARDESGSSNIQYF.

The CDR3 nucleotides read TGTGCCTGGAGTGTACCTAGGACAGGGGGCACCAACTCTGGGGCCAACGTCCTGACTTTC. Encoded protein: CAWSVPRTGGTNSGANVLTF. V is TRBV30 and J is TRBJ2-6, with 11 nucleotides matching TRBD1. The germline V gene encodes CDR1 GTSNPN and CDR2 SVGIG (reference sequence). This CDR3 is built from 20 residues. Losses at the gene ends were 0 bases for V and 0 bases for J; bases not matched to a gene: 10.